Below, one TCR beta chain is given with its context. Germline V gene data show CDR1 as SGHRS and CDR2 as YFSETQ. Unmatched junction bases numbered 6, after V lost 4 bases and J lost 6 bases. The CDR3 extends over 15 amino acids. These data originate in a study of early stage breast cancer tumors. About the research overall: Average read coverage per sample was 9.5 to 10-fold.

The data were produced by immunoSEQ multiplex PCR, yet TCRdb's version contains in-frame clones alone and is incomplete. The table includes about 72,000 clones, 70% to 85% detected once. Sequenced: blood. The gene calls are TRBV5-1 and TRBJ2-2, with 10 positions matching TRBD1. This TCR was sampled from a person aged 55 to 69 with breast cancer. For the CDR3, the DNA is TGCGCCAGCAGCCTTGGACAGGGGGTTCCCGGGGAGCTGTTTTTT. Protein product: CASSLGQGVPGELFF.